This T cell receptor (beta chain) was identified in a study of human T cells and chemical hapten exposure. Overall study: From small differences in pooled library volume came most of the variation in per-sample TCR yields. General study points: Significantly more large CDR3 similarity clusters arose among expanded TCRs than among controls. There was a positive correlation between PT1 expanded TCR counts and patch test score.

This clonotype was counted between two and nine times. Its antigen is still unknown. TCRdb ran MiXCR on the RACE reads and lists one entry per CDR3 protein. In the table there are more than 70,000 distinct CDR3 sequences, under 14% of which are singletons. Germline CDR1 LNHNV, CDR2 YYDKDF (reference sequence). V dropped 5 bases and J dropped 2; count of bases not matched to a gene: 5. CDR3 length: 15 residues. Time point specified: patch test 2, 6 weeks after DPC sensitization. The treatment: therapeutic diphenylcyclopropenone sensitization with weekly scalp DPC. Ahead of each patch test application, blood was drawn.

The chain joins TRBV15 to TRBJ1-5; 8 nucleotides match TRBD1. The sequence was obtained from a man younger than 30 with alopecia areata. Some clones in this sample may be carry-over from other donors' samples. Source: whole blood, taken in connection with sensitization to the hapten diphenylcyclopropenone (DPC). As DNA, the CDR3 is TGTGCCACCAGCGGCGACAGGGGCGGCAATCAGCCCCAGCATTTT. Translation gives CATSGDRGGNQPQHF.